One sample yielded the 17 T cell receptor beta chains listed below, sequenced in a study of OX40 agonist ivuxolimab in advanced cancers. Produced via immunoSEQ multiplex PCR; TCRdb's table is partial and in-frame only. This table has tens of thousands of clones, roughly 82% appearing once. This sample comprised CD4+ or CD8+ T cells sorted from blood, obtained in a trial of the OX40 agonist ivuxolimab. These receptors all come from an adult with an advanced solid tumor such as melanoma, head and neck, liver or kidney cancer.

The rearrangement uses TRBV7-9 and TRBJ1-4, with 7 bases that match TRBD1. CDR3 length: 15 amino acids. Germline loops: CDR1 SEHNR, CDR2 FQNEAQ (reference sequence). V gave up 5 bases and J gave up 8 bases; unmatched junction bases: 11. In DNA form, the CDR3 reads TGTGCCAGCAGCCCTTCGGGACAGCTACTAGAAAAACTGTTTTTT. This codes for CASSPSGQLLEKLFF. Full variable domain (rest looked up from reference TRBV7-9 and TRBJ1-4): DTGVSQNPRHKITKRGQNVTFRCDPISEHNRLYWYRQTLGQGPEFLTYFQNEAQLEKSRLLSDRFSAERPKGSFSTLEIQRTEQGDSAMYLCASSPSGQLLEKLFFGSGTQLSVL.

The gene calls are TRBV18 and TRBJ2-3; the match to TRBD2 covers 8 bases. CDR1 is KGHSH, CDR2 LQKENI, per germline. This CDR3 is 14 amino acids long. V lost 2 bases, J lost 3 bases, and 1 base stayed unmatched. CDR3 residues: CASSPTGGTDTQYF. The CDR3 DNA is TGTGCCAGCTCACCAACGGGGGGGACAGATACGCAGTATTTT. Full variable domain (outside the CDR3, taken from reference TRBV18 and TRBJ2-3): NAGVMQNPRHLVRRRGQEARLRCSPMKGHSHVYWYRQLPEEGLKFMVYLQKENIIDESGMPKERFSAEFPKEGPSILRIQQVVRGDSAAYFCASSPTGGTDTQYFGPGTRLTVL.

The count of this clone is one. The rearrangement links TRBV7-9 to TRBJ2-2; 12 nucleotides match TRBD2. Germline V gene data show CDR1 as SEHNR and CDR2 as FQNEAQ (reference sequence). V was pared by 8 bases and J by 1 base, with 8 bases of the junction left unmatched. The CDR3 is made up of 17 amino acids. Here the CDR3 reads CASEPPGLAGNTGELFF. The CDR3 coding sequence is TGTGCCAGCGAACCACCGGGACTAGCGGGGAACACCGGGGAGCTGTTTTTT.

This chain links TRBV11-3 with TRBJ1-2, with 10 bases that match TRBD1. Germline-derived CDR1 and CDR2 are SGHNT and YENEEA. The CDR3 length is 16 residues. The V segment lost 3 bases and the J segment 3 bases; nucleotides outside the gene matches: 7. The CDR3 sequence is CASSLERTGGDYGYTF. The CDR3 DNA reads as TGTGCCAGCAGCTTGGAAAGGACAGGGGGGGACTATGGCTACACCTTC.

This clone appeared once. The genes are TRBV7-3 and TRBJ2-5; 11 positions agree with TRBD1. The V segment lost 4 bases and the J segment 5 bases; nucleotides outside the gene matches: 9. CDR1 SGHTA and CDR2 FQGTGA come from the germline V gene. The CDR3 length is 16 residues. The CDR3 DNA follows: TGTGCCAGCAGCTCCCTAGGGACAGGGGGGAGGGAGACCCAGTACTTC. Protein product: CASSSLGTGGRETQYF.

The rearrangement uses TRBV6-1 and TRBJ2-3, with 11 bases fitting TRBD2. Germline V gene sequence: CDR1 MNHNS, CDR2 SASEGT. The CDR3 has 15 amino acids. Germline trimming cut 6 bases from V and 4 bases from J; bases unmatched to any gene: 6. DNA for the CDR3: TGTGCCAGCAGATTAGCGGGGGGGCCTCCAGATACGCAGTATTTT. Translating gives CASRLAGGPPDTQYF.

V gene TRBV5-1 combines with J gene TRBJ2-2; TRBD2 agrees at 7 bases. Trimming at V came to 1 base and at J to 1 base, leaving 1 base not matched to a gene. Germline assignment: CDR1 SGHRS and CDR2 YFSETQ. This CDR3 region has 15 residues. The CDR3 nucleotides are TGCGCCAGCAGCTTGTCGGGGGGGAACACCGGGGAGCTGTTTTTT. As protein: CASSLSGGNTGELFF.

The gene calls are TRBV5-6 and TRBJ1-6; a weak D match, TRBD1 (6 bases). The CDR3 covers 14 residues. Trimming shortened V by 3 bases and J by 14 bases, and 18 bases separated the two germline ends. The germline V gene has CDR1 SGHDT and CDR2 YYEEEE. The CDR3 spells CASSWGSGALTLHF. CDR3 DNA sequence: TGTGCCAGCAGCTGGGGATCGGGGGCACTCACCCTCCACTTT.

A word on this clone: The germline gene is not matched at one end of the junction; a read error may be the cause. In the same sample, other DNA sequences code for this CDR3. V and J are TRBV11-2 and TRBJ1-2; D gene ambiguous. Germline V CDR1 and CDR2: SGHAT, FQNNGV. The CDR3 is 12 amino acids. CDR3 residues: CASSLEDYGYTF. The DNA for the CDR3 is TGTGCCAGTAGCTTGGAGGACTATGGCTACACCTTC.

This clone was observed a single time. This chain joins TRBV18 and TRBJ2-3, with 8 bases aligning to TRBD1. Germline lookup yields CDR1 KGHSH and CDR2 LQKENI. V lost 0 bases and J lost 1; bases outside the gene matches: 9. This CDR3 contains 18 residues. The CDR3 here is CASSPPARTGLGTDTQYF. The CDR3, as DNA: TGTGCCAGCTCACCACCTGCCCGGACAGGGTTGGGCACAGATACGCAGTATTTT.

V gene TRBV19 combines with J gene TRBJ1-2; D gene unclear. This CDR3 is built from 14 residues. With 5 bases removed from V and 4 bases from J, the gap between germline ends came to 14 bases. CDR1 and CDR2 (germline): LNHDA, SQIVND (reference sequence). In DNA form, the CDR3 reads TGTGCCAGTAGTCCAATACGTGATAGCTATGGCTACACCTTC. This encodes CASSPIRDSYGYTF.

In the case of this clone: A junction boundary mismatches the germline segment, possibly from a read error. The V gene is TRBV11-2, the J gene TRBJ2-2; unclear D gene. In germline, CDR1 is SGHAT, CDR2 FQNNGV. The length of the CDR3 is 16 residues. The CDR3 protein is CAGSLWAGSSTGELFF. In DNA, the CDR3 is TGTGCCGGCAGCTTATGGGCAGGCAGTAGCACCGGGGAGCTGTTTTTT.

The genes are TRBV7-3 and TRBJ2-2; unclear D gene. The CDR3 covers 14 residues. CDR1 and CDR2 from the germline V gene are SGHTA and FQGTGA. V lost 6 bases, J lost 3 bases, and 11 bases lay in between. CDR3 sequence (DNA): TGTGCCAGCAGTTTCCGAGCTGACACCGGGGAGCTGTTTTTT. This sequence encodes CASSFRADTGELFF.

The rearrangement uses TRBV5-1 and TRBJ2-5; 10 bases match TRBD1. Germline lookup yields CDR1 SGHRS and CDR2 YFSETQ. The CDR3 sequence is 15 residues long. Trimming removed 4 bases from V and 4 bases from J; junction bases left unmatched: 7. The CDR3 sequence: CASSPPDRGGETQYF. CDR3 sequence (DNA): TGCGCCAGCAGCCCCCCGGACAGGGGGGGAGAGACCCAGTACTTC.

V usage is TRBV6-1 and J usage is TRBJ2-7; 7 positions match TRBD2. CDR1 is MNHNS, CDR2 SASEGT, per germline. Germline trimming cut 6 bases from V and 10 bases from J; bases unmatched to any gene: 18. CDR3 length: 15 amino acids. CDR3 in amino acids: CASSGGNRIRFSQYF. In nucleotides, the CDR3 is TGTGCCAGCAGCGGGGGGAACAGGATCCGATTTTCTCAGTACTTC.

The genes are TRBV5-1 and TRBJ2-5, with D tentatively TRBD2 (7 bases). The germline V and J ends were trimmed by 1 base and 4 bases, with 14 bases remaining between them. This CDR3 has 15 residues. Germline V CDR1 and CDR2: SGHRS, YFSETQ. The CDR3: CASSLIAGAIETQYF. CDR3 coding DNA: TGCGCCAGCAGCTTGATCGCGGGGGCCATAGAGACCCAGTACTTC.

The chain combines TRBV19 with TRBJ2-5, with 7 bases identical to TRBD1. The CDR3 totals 14 residues. Unmatched junction bases numbered 7, after V lost 4 bases and J lost 5 bases. Germline V gene sequence: CDR1 LNHDA, CDR2 SQIVND (reference sequence). The CDR3 nucleotides read TGTGCCAGTAGTAACAGGGGTGGCGTGGAGACCCAGTACTTC. Protein: CASSNRGGVETQYF.